These T cell receptor beta chains were read from a single sample in a study of T cell responses to AZD1222 COVID-19 vaccine. Clones were sequenced by immunoSEQ multiplex PCR, and TCRdb holds only the in-frame ones, with some missing. The table has roughly 150,000 clones, roughly 88% seen once. The sequenced sample was peripheral blood, obtained on day 0 of AZD1222 vaccination. These receptors were obtained from an adult in good health. The CDR3 runs from the conserved cysteine through the conserved F or W. D genes are given only for firm matches. Clone size is not always given. Where it is, it says once, few, many or a class for expanded clones.

abundance	v_gene	d_gene	j_gene	CDR3aa	CDR3nt
NA	TRBV18	NA	TRBJ2-1	CASSASTALYNEQFF	TGTGCCAGCTCAGCCTCGACAGCCCTCTACAATGAGCAGTTCTTC
NA	TRBV11-2	NA	TRBJ1-2	CASSLARIERYNYGYTF	TGTGCCAGCAGCTTAGCTCGGATCGAACGGTATAACTATGGCTACACCTTC
once	TRBV5-1	TRBD1	TRBJ1-1	CASSATGTGVEAFF	TGCGCCAGCAGCGCAACCGGGACAGGGGTGGAAGCTTTCTTT
NA	TRBV5-1	TRBD2	TRBJ2-1	CASSGPGLAASSYNEQFF	TGCGCCAGCAGCGGTCCGGGACTAGCGGCCAGCTCCTACAATGAGCAGTTCTTC
once	TRBV4-1	TRBD1	TRBJ1-2	CASSAPGTGVYGYTF	TGCGCCAGCAGTGCCCCCGGGACAGGGGTCTATGGCTACACCTTC
NA	TRBV21-1	NA	TRBJ1-3	CASSKRGLGMSGNTIYF	TGTGCCAGCAGCAAACGGGGTTTAGGGATGTCTGGAAACACCATATATTTT
NA	TRBV11-3	TRBD1	TRBJ2-4	CASSSSGQGKNIQYF	TGTGCCAGCAGCTCCTCGGGACAGGGTAAAAACATTCAGTACTTC
NA	TRBV28	NA	TRBJ2-2	CASRTQDSANTGELFF	TGTGCCAGCAGAACCCAGGACAGCGCGAACACCGGGGAGCTGTTTTTT
NA	TRBV10-3	NA	TRBJ2-7	CAINDRTGDSYEQYF	TGTGCCATCAACGACAGGACCGGGGATTCCTACGAGCAGTACTTC
NA	TRBV9	NA	TRBJ2-3	CASSVGGPDTQYF	TGTGCCAGCAGCGTAGGAGGGCCAGATACGCAGTATTTT
NA	TRBV18	NA	TRBJ2-3	CASSDRSTDTQYF	TGTGCCAGTTCCGACAGGAGCACAGATACGCAGTATTTT
NA	TRBV6-5	NA	TRBJ2-1	CASGAYNEQFF	TGTGCCAGCGGGGCCTACAATGAGCAGTTCTTC
NA	TRBV13	NA	TRBJ1-1	CASRENGVNTEAFF	TGTGCCAGCAGGGAAAATGGAGTGAACACTGAAGCTTTCTTT
once	TRBV10-3	TRBD2	TRBJ2-3	CAIRRTSGPSTDTQYF	TGTGCCATCAGACGGACTAGCGGGCCTAGCACAGATACGCAGTATTTT
NA	TRBV11-2	NA	TRBJ1-1	CASSLVVPSTEAFF	TGTGCCAGCAGCTTAGTGGTACCCAGCACTGAAGCTTTCTTT
NA	TRBV25-1	NA	TRBJ2-7	CASSEGGKTWSGMQYF	TGTGCCAGCAGTGAGGGCGGAAAGACTTGGAGCGGTATGCAGTACTTC
NA	TRBV6-5	NA	TRBJ2-7	CASSPGQTYEQYF	TGTGCCAGCAGCCCGGGACAAACCTACGAGCAGTACTTC
NA	TRBV28	NA	TRBJ1-5	CASSFSGNNQPQHF	TGTGCCAGCAGTTTTTCGGGGAACAATCAGCCCCAGCATTTT
NA	TRBV6-5	TRBD2	TRBJ2-7	CASSYSSGAVSYEQYF	TGTGCCAGCAGTTACTCGAGCGGGGCCGTTTCCTACGAGCAGTACTTC
few	TRBV30	TRBD1	TRBJ1-2	CATHRDRAKTDYGYTF	TGTGCCACGCACCGGGACAGGGCAAAAACGGACTATGGCTACACCTTC
few	TRBV2	NA	TRBJ2-7	CASSYTSYEQYF	TGTGCCAGCAGTTATACTAGCTACGAGCAGTACTTC
NA	TRBV12-5	TRBD2	TRBJ2-3	CASGLVLRGGLDTQYF	TGTGCTAGTGGTTTGGTACTGCGGGGGGGCCTAGATACGCAGTATTTT
few	TRBV27	TRBD2	TRBJ2-1	CASRHNSGSRNEQFF	TGTGCCAGCAGGCATAATAGCGGGAGTAGGAATGAGCAGTTCTTC
NA	TRBV10-3	NA	TRBJ1-4	CAISESRDATNEKLFF	TGTGCCATCAGTGAGTCCAGAGATGCAACTAATGAAAAACTGTTTTTT
NA	TRBV15	NA	TRBJ2-7	CATSGTNFRDINLSYEQYF	TGTGCCACCAGCGGTACTAATTTCCGGGACATTAACCTTTCCTACGAGCAGTACTTC
NA	TRBV12-3/TRBV12-4	NA	TRBJ1-5	CASTVDRQPQHF	TGTGCCAGCACCGTGGACAGACAGCCCCAGCATTTT
NA	TRBV2	NA	TRBJ2-7	CASSEMRTPSEQYF	TGTGCCAGCAGTGAAATGAGAACACCCTCCGAGCAGTACTTC
NA	TRBV4-2	TRBD2	TRBJ2-1	CASSQDRGRADYNEQFF	TGTGCCAGCAGCCAAGACCGCGGGAGGGCTGACTACAATGAGCAGTTCTTC
NA	TRBV19	TRBD2	TRBJ2-6	CASSPREGNSGANVLTF	TGTGCCAGTAGTCCACGGGAGGGTAACTCTGGGGCCAACGTCCTGACTTTC
NA	TRBV18	TRBD1	TRBJ1-6	CASSLGPGQTNSPLHF	TGTGCCAGCTCACTAGGACCGGGACAGACAAATTCACCCCTCCACTTT
NA	TRBV11-3	NA	TRBJ2-1	CASSLGNEQFF	TGTGCCAGCAGCTTGGGCAATGAGCAGTTCTTC
NA	TRBV30	TRBD1	TRBJ1-5	CAWTTGQGEQPQHF	TGTGCCTGGACTACTGGACAGGGGGAACAGCCCCAGCATTTT
NA	TRBV9	NA	TRBJ1-1	CASSVAGNTEAFF	TGTGCCAGCAGCGTAGCAGGGAACACTGAAGCTTTCTTT
NA	TRBV2	NA	TRBJ1-2	CASSEPVPVNTF	TGTGCCAGCAGTGAACCGGTCCCTGTTAACACCTTC
NA	TRBV29-1	NA	TRBJ1-1	CSVRRQGNTEAFF	TGCAGCGTTCGGCGGCAGGGGAACACTGAAGCTTTCTTT
NA	TRBV18	NA	TRBJ1-3	CASSPGQQSNTIYF	TGTGCCAGCTCACCAGGGCAGCAGTCAAACACCATATATTTT
NA	TRBV2	NA	TRBJ2-6	CASTRAPPSGANVLTF	TGTGCCAGCACTAGGGCCCCCCCCTCTGGGGCCAACGTCCTGACTTTC
NA	TRBV6-4	TRBD1	TRBJ1-2	CASSDPTTGWRGYTF	TGTGCCAGCAGTGACCCTACGACAGGGTGGAGGGGCTACACCTTC
NA	TRBV18	NA	TRBJ1-2	CASSPLSGEANYGYTF	TGTGCCAGCTCACCCCTTTCAGGGGAGGCTAACTATGGCTACACCTTC
NA	TRBV7-9	NA	TRBJ1-6	CASSLALGDSPLHF	TGTGCCAGCAGCTTAGCGCTAGGGGATTCACCCCTCCACTTT
NA	TRBV3-1/TRBV3-2	TRBD1	TRBJ1-1	CASSDTGVNTEAFF	TGTGCCAGCAGCGACACAGGGGTGAACACTGAAGCTTTCTTT
NA	TRBV2	TRBD1	TRBJ1-2	CASSGGGQGLFYGYTF	TGTGCCAGCAGTGGAGGGGGACAGGGGCTGTTCTATGGCTACACCTTC
few	TRBV5-1	NA	TRBJ2-5	CASSLVGSQETQYF	TGCGCCAGCAGCTTGGTAGGGAGTCAAGAGACCCAGTACTTC
NA	TRBV9	TRBD2	TRBJ2-3	CASSVESSGGVDTQYF	TGTGCCAGCAGCGTAGAATCTAGCGGGGGGGTAGATACGCAGTATTTT
NA	TRBV6-6	NA	TRBJ1-2	CASRDLGPIYGYTF	TGTGCCAGCAGAGACTTGGGACCTATATATGGCTACACCTTC
once	TRBV24-1	NA	TRBJ2-3	CATSEGTRDTQYF	TGTGCCACCAGTGAGGGTACGAGGGATACGCAGTATTTT
few	TRBV10-3	TRBD2	TRBJ2-5	CAIRSSGGEETQYF	TGTGCCATCCGGTCGTCGGGAGGGGAAGAGACCCAGTACTTC
NA	TRBV20-1	NA	TRBJ1-1	CSASAGTEAFF	TGCAGTGCTTCGGCGGGGACTGAAGCTTTCTTT
NA	TRBV6-6	TRBD1	TRBJ2-3	CATSPQGYSDTQYF	TGTGCCACTTCCCCACAGGGGTATTCAGATACGCAGTATTTT
few	TRBV6-8	TRBD1	TRBJ1-5	CASITGGYSNQPQHF	TGTGCCAGCATCACAGGGGGATATAGCAATCAGCCCCAGCATTTT
NA	TRBV19	NA	TRBJ2-1	CASSIEWTANEQFF	TGTGCCAGTAGTATAGAATGGACTGCCAATGAGCAGTTCTTC
NA	TRBV7-9	TRBD1	TRBJ1-1	CASSSRDRGETEAFF	TGTGCCAGCAGCTCCCGGGACAGGGGGGAGACTGAAGCTTTCTTT
NA	TRBV3-1/TRBV3-2	TRBD1	TRBJ1-3	CASSPGQAGNTIYF	TGTGCCAGCAGCCCGGGACAGGCTGGAAACACCATATATTTT
NA	TRBV10-3	TRBD2	TRBJ2-1	CAISQGLAGDPYNEQFF	TGTGCCATCAGTCAGGGACTAGCGGGGGACCCCTACAATGAGCAGTTCTTC
NA	TRBV20-1	TRBD2	TRBJ2-3	CSASSWTSGSITDTQYF	TGCAGTGCTAGTTCCTGGACTAGCGGGAGTATCACAGATACGCAGTATTTT
few	TRBV10-2	NA	TRBJ2-2	CASRPQGGTGELFF	TGCGCCAGCAGGCCTCAGGGGGGGACCGGGGAGCTGTTTTTT
NA	TRBV27	TRBD2	TRBJ2-7	CASSFGTSGSYEQYF	TGTGCCAGCAGTTTCGGGACTAGCGGCTCCTACGAGCAGTACTTC
NA	TRBV5-8	NA	TRBJ2-5	CASSLSLLVWNEETQYF	TGTGCCAGCAGCTTGTCGTTACTAGTTTGGAATGAAGAGACCCAGTACTTC
NA	TRBV2	NA	TRBJ2-7	CASSREGGGNEQYF	TGTGCCAGCAGTCGTGAGGGAGGGGGAAACGAGCAGTACTTC